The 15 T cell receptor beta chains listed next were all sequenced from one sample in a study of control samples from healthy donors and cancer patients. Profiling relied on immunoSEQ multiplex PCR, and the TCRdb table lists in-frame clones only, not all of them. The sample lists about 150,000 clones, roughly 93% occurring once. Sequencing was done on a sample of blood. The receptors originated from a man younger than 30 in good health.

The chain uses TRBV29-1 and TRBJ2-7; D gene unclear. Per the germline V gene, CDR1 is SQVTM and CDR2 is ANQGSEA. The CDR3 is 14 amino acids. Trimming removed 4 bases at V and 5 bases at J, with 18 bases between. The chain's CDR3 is CSVVVWSPKNEQYF. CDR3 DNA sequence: TGCAGCGTTGTGGTTTGGAGTCCGAAAAACGAGCAGTACTTC.

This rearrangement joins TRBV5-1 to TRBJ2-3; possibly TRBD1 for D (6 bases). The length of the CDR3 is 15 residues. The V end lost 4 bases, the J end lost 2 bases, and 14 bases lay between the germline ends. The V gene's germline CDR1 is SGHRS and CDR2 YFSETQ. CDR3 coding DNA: TGCGCCAGCAGCCAAAGGACAGACCACACAGATACGCAGTATTTT. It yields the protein CASSQRTDHTDTQYF.

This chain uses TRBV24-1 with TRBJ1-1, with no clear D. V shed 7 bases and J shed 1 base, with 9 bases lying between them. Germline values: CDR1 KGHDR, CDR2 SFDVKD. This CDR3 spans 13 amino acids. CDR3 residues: CATRTGKNTEAFF. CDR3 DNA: TGTGCCACCAGAACCGGGAAGAACACTGAAGCTTTCTTT.

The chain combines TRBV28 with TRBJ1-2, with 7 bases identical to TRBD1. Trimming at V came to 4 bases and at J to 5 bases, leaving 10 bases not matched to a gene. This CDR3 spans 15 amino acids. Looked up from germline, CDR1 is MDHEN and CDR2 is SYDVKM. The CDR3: CASSSPKGAQYGYTF. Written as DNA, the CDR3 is TGTGCCAGCAGTTCTCCTAAGGGGGCCCAGTATGGCTACACCTTC.

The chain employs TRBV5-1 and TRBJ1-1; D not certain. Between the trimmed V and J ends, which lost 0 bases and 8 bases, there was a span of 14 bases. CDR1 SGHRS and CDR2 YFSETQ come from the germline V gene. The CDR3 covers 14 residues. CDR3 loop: CASSLGARSSEAFF. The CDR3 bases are TGCGCCAGCAGCTTGGGGGCTCGATCTTCCGAAGCTTTCTTT.

The CDR3 spells CASSLGLAVTDTQYF. The DNA for the CDR3 is TGTGCCAGCAGCTTAGGCCTAGCGGTCACAGATACGCAGTATTTT. V gene TRBV5-8 combines with J gene TRBJ2-3; 7 positions match TRBD2. The CDR3 sequence is 15 residues long. Germline values: CDR1 SGHTS, CDR2 YDEGEE. Losses at the gene ends were 2 bases for V and 2 bases for J; bases not matched to a gene: 5.

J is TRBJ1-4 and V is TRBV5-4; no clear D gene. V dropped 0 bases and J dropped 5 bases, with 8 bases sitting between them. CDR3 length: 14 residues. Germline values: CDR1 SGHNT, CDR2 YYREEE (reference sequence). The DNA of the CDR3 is TGTGCCAGCAGCTTGGGAGGGATCAATGAAAAACTGTTTTTT. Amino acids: CASSLGGINEKLFF.

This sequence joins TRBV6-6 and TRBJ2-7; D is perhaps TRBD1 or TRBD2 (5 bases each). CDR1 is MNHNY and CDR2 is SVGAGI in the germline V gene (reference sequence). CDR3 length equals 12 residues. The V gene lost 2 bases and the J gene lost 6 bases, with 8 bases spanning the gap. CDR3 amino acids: CASSYGGLEQYF. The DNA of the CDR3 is TGTGCCAGCAGTTACGGGGGTCTCGAGCAGTACTTC.

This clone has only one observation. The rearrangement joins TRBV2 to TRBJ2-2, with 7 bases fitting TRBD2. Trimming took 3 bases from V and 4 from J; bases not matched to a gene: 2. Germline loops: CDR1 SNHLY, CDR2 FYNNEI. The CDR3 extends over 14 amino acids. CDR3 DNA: TGTGCCAGCAGTGAGGGGAGGGCCACCGGGGAGCTGTTTTTT. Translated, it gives CASSEGRATGELFF.

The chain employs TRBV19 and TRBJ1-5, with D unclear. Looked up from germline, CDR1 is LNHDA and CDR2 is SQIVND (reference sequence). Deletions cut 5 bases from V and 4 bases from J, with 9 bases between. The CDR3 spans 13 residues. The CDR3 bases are TGTGCCAGTAGTGAACAGCGTAATCAGCCCCAGCATTTT. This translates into CASSEQRNQPQHF.

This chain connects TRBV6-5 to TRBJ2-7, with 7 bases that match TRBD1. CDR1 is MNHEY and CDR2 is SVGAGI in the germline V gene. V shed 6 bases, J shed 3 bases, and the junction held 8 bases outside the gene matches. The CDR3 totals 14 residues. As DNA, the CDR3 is TGTGCCAGCAGCCCCGCCGGGACAGACTACGAGCAGTACTTC. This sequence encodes CASSPAGTDYEQYF.

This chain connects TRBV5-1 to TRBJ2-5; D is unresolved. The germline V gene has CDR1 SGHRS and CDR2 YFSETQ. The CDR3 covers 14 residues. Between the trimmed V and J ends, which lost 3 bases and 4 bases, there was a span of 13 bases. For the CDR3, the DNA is TGCGCCAGCAGCTATGCGGCGGCCCGAGAGACCCAGTACTTC. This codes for CASSYAAARETQYF.

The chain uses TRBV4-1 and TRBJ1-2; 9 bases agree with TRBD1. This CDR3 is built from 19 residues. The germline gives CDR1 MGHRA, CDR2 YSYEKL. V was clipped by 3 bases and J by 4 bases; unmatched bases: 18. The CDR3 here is CASSHLYPGQGRGGYGYTF. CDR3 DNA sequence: TGCGCCAGCAGCCACCTGTATCCGGGACAGGGTCGAGGGGGCTATGGCTACACCTTC.

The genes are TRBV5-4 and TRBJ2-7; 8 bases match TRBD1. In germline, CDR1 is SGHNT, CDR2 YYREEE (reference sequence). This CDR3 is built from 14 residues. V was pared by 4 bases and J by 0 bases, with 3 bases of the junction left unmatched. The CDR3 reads CASSTGQDSYEQYF. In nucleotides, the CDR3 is TGTGCCAGCAGCACGGGACAGGACTCCTACGAGCAGTACTTC.

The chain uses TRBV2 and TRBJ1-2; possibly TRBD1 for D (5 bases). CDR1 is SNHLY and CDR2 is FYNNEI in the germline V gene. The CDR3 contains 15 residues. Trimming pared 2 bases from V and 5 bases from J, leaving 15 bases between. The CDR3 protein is CASSEMFQGGYGYTF. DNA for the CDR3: TGTGCCAGCAGTGAAATGTTCCAGGGTGGGTATGGCTACACCTTC.